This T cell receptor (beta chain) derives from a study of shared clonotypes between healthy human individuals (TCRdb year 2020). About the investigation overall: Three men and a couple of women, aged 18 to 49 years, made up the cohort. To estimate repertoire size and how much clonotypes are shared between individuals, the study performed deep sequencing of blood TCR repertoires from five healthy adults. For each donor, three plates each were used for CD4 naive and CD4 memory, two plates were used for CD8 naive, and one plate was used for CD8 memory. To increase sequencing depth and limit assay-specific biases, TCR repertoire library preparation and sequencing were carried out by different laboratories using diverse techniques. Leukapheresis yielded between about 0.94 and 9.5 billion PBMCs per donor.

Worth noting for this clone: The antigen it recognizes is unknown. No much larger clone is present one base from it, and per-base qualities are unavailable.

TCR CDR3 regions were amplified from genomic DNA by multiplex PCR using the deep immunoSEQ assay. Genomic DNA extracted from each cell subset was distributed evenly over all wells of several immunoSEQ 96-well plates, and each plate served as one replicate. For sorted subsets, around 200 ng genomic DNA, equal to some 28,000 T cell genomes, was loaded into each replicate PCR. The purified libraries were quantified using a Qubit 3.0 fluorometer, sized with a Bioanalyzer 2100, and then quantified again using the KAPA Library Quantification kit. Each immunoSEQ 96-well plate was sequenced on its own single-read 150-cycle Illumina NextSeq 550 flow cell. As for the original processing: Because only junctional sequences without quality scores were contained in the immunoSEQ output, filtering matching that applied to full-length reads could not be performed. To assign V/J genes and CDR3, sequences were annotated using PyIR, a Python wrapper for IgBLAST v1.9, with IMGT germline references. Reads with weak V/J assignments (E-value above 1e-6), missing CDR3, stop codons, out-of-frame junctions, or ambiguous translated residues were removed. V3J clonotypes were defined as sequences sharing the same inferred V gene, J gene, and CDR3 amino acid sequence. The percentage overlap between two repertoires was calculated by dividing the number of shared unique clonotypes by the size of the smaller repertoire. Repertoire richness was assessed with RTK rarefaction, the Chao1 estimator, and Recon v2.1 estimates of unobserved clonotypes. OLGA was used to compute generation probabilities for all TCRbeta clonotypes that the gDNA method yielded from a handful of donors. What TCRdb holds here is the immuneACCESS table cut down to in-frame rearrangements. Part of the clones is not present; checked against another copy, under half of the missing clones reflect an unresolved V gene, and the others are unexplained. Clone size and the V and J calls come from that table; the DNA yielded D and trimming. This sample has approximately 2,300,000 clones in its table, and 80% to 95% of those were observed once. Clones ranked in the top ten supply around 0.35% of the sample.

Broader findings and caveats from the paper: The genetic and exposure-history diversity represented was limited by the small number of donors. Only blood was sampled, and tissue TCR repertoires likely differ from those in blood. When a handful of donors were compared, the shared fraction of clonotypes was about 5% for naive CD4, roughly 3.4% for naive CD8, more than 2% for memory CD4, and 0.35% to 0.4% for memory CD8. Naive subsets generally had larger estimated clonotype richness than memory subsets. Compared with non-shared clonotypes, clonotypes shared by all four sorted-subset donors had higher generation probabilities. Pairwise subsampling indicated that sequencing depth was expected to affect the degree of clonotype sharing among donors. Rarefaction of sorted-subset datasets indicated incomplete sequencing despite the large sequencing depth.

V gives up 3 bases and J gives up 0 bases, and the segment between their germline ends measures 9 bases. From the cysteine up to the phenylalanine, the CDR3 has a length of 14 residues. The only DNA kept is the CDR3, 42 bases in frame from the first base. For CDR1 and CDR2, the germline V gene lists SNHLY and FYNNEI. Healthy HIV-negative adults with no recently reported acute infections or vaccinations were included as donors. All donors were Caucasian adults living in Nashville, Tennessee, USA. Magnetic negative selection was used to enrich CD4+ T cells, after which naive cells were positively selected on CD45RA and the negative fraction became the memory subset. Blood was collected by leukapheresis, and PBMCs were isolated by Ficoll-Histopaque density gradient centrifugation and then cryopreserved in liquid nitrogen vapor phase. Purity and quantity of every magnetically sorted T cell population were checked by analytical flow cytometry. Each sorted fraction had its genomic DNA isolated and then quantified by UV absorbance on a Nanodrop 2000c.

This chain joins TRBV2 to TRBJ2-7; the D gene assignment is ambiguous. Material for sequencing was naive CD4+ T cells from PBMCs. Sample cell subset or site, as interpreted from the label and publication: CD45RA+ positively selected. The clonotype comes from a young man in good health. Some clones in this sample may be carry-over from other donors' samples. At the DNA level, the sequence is TGTGCCAGCAGTGATCGGCGGAACTCCTACGAGCAGTACTTC. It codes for CASSDRRNSYEQYF.